This TCR beta chain is drawn from a study of blood T cell repertoires in COVID-19. Profiling relied on immunoSEQ multiplex PCR, and the TCRdb table lists in-frame clones only, not all of them. The data hold around 280,000 clones, with approximately 84% observed a single time. This CDR3 has 15 residues. Germline V gene lookup returns CDR1 SGHDT and CDR2 YYEEEE. After removal of 4 bases from V and 2 bases from J, the junction contained 8 bases not matched to a gene. This sequence originates from a woman in her twenties or thirties who had recovered from COVID-19. J is TRBJ2-7 and V is TRBV5-6; TRBD2 matches 8 bases. Sample: peripheral blood. CDR3 sequence reads: CASSPPRGGPYEQYF. The CDR3 DNA follows: TGTGCCAGCAGCCCGCCTCGCGGGGGGCCCTACGAGCAGTACTTC.